The clone carrying this TCR beta chain was observed once. Sequenced by immunoSEQ multiplex PCR; TCRdb stores in-frame clones only, minus some. The sample yields 200,000 to 250,000 clones, 80% to 90% seen once. The data originate from a study of blood T cell repertoires in COVID-19. Those who participated ranged in age from roughly 18 to 95 years and resided in 20 to 30 US areas. Recovered Cohort 3 donors showed two negative PCRs, clearance, or symptom resolution. CDR1 and CDR2 from the germline V gene are SNHLY and FYNNEI. Deletions cut 3 bases from V and 4 bases from J, with 12 bases between. This CDR3 is built from 14 residues.

The rearrangement joins TRBV2 to TRBJ1-1, with D perhaps TRBD1 (6 bases). Input material: PBMCs or T cells enriched from blood (not recorded which). This TCR was recovered from a woman in her 30s who had recovered from COVID-19. The CDR3 nucleotides read TGTGCCAGCAGTGATCTCGGACAGTTCACTGAAGCTTTCTTT. It encodes CASSDLGQFTEAFF. Looking up the rest from reference TRBV2 and TRBJ1-1 gives the full variable domain: EPEVTQTPSHQVTQMGQEVILRCVPISNHLYFYWYRQILGQKVEFLVSFYNNEISEKSEIFDDQFSVERPDGSNFTLKIRSTKLEDSAMYFCASSDLGQFTEAFFGQGTRLTVV.